This TCR beta chain is drawn from a study of shared clonotypes between healthy human individuals. CDR1 and CDR2 (germline): SGHRS, YFSETQ. V shed 2 bases, J shed 8 bases, and the junction held 1 base outside the gene matches. The CDR3 runs to 12 residues. CD45RA+ naive and CD45RA-negative memory subsets were separated from CD4+ cells. Replicate sorted-subset PCRs were loaded with roughly 200 ng DNA, roughly 33,000 T cell genomes. The data were produced by immunoSEQ multiplex PCR, yet TCRdb's version contains in-frame clones alone and is incomplete. The sample shows over a million clones, around 98.5% of them seen only once.

This rearrangement joins TRBV5-1 to TRBJ2-1; 7 bases map to TRBD2. The sequence came from a man aged 25 to 45 in good health. Sequencing used naive CD4+ T cells sorted from blood. Subset meaning: CD45RA+ positively selected. The CDR3 bases are TGCGCCAGCAGCTTCGGGAGGCATGAGCAGTTCTTC. Translating gives CASSFGRHEQFF.